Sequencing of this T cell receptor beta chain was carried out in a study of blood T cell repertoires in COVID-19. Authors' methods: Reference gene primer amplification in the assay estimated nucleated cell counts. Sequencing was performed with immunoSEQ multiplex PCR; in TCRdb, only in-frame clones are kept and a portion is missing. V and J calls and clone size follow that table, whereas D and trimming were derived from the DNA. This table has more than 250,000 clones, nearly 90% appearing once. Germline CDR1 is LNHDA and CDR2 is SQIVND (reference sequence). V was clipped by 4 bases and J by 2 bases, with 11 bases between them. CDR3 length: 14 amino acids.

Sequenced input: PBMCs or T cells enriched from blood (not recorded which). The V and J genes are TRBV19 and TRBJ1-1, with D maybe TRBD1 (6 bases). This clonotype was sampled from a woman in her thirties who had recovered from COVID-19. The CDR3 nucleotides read TGTGCCAGTAGTAGGGAACAGGGAAACACTGAAGCTTTCTTT. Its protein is CASSREQGNTEAFF.